This T cell receptor beta chain emerged from a study of CD8 T cells in ankylosing spondylitis. As for this clonotype: Its antigen is unknown.

For TCR beta, libraries came from quantitative 5'-RACE with molecular barcodes. TCRdb processed the 5' RACE reads anew with MiXCR; each CDR3 protein has one entry. The sample contains 450,000 or so distinct CDR3 sequences, 26% of which appear only once. Study conclusions and caveats: Prior work had noted some motif variants in reactive arthritis blood and synovial fluid. Apparently characteristic of ankylosing spondylitis blood was a TCR beta motif (about 8 highly homologous variants). Reportedly, significant enrichment of disease-linked clones occurred in matched ankylosing spondylitis synovial fluid.

The CDR3 totals 15 residues. V was clipped by 1 base and J by 5 bases; unmatched bases: 7. Germline CDR1 is LGHNA and CDR2 is YNFKEQ. The sequenced sample was blood, either unsorted or a sorted T cell fraction (not recorded which). The chain uses TRBV4-2 and TRBJ2-7; 8 bases fit TRBD2. The sequence came from a male donor with ankylosing spondylitis. The CDR3 sequence: CASSQGTSGGHEQYF. In DNA, the CDR3 is TGTGCCAGCAGCCAAGGCACTAGCGGTGGCCACGAGCAGTACTTC.